These 21 T cell receptor beta chains were all obtained from the same sample, sequenced in a study of spatial heterogeneity in lung cancer (dated by TCRdb to about 2019). The time point label, as the study defines it: sample taken at primary tumor resection. TCR sequencing used whole RNA extracted from tumor and nontumor lung tissue, or from cryopreserved PBMC samples, without cell sorting. Libraries came from 5' RACE. Sequencing relied on a NextSeq 500. TCRdb reworked the public reads: Q25 trimming with fastp, MiXCR clone assembly, productive beta chains retained. Here each entry gathers all rows of one CDR3 protein and keeps the most common genes and DNA. Within this sample are roughly 79,000 distinct CDR3 sequences, with roughly 12% of them counted one time only. The ten largest clones represent around 4.6% of the sample. Sequenced material: PBMCs, taken at surgery. The receptors stem from a male donor with early-stage non-small cell lung cancer.

The chain combines TRBV24-1 with TRBJ2-1, with TRBD2 matching 13 bases. The CDR3 spans 18 residues. V shed 3 bases and J 2 bases; nucleotides not matched to a gene: 6. The germline CDR1 and CDR2 sequences are KGHDR and SFDVKD. The CDR3 nucleotides are TGTGCCACCAGTGATGGGACTAGCGGGGACTCGCCCTACAATGAGCAGTTCTTC. It is translated as CATSDGTSGDSPYNEQFF.

The chain has TRBV11-1 and TRBJ2-1, with D possibly TRBD1 on 6 matching bases. Germline V gene lookup returns CDR1 SGHAT and CDR2 FQDESV (reference sequence). The CDR3 sequence is 13 residues long. The V gene lost 4 bases and the J gene lost 8 bases, with 12 bases spanning the gap. CDR3 protein: CASSWTARDEQFF. For the CDR3, the DNA is TGTGCCAGCAGCTGGACAGCTAGGGATGAGCAGTTCTTC.

This clonotype was seen only a few times. The chain links TRBV29-1 to TRBJ2-1; a possible D gene is TRBD2 (6 bases). Per the germline V gene, CDR1 is SQVTM and CDR2 is ANQGSEA. Trimming stripped 4 bases from V and 0 bases from J, with 10 bases between. The CDR3 spans 14 residues. CDR3 protein: CSVGGGSSYNEQFF. In DNA form, the CDR3 reads TGCAGCGTTGGTGGGGGGAGCTCCTACAATGAGCAGTTCTTC.

CDR3 sequence: CASSLRWGATDGYTF. In DNA form, the CDR3 reads TGTGCCAGCAGTCTGCGGTGGGGGGCGACGGATGGCTACACCTTC. The rearrangement uses TRBV12-3 or TRBV12-4 and TRBJ1-2; TRBD1 is a possible D gene (6 bases). Trimming left V 5 bases short and J 6 bases short, with 19 bases between. The length of the CDR3 is 15 residues.

The J gene is TRBJ1-5, the V gene TRBV5-6; D call uncertain. Trimming took 0 bases from V and 4 from J, leaving 11 bases between them. Germline CDR1 SGHDT, CDR2 YYEEEE. The CDR3 loop spans 15 amino acids. CDR3 nucleotide sequence: TGTGCCAGCAGCTTGGGGGTGGGTGGAAATCAGCCCCAGCATTTT. Its protein product is CASSLGVGGNQPQHF. The full variable domain, with the rest looked up from reference TRBV5-6 and TRBJ1-5, is DAGVTQSPTHLIKTRGQQVTLRCSPKSGHDTVSWYQQALGQGPQFIFQYYEEEERQRGNFPDRFSGHQFPNYSSELNVNALLLGDSALYLCASSLGVGGNQPQHFGDGTRLSIL.

This rearrangement joins TRBV7-9 to TRBJ1-5, with D uncertain. This CDR3 is built from 13 residues. The germline gives CDR1 SEHNR, CDR2 FQNEAQ (reference sequence). Trimming removed 0 bases at V and 6 bases at J, with 6 bases between. Written as DNA, the CDR3 is TGTGCCAGCAGCTTAGCCGCCCCTCAGCCCCAGCATTTT. Its protein product is CASSLAAPQPQHF.

This clonotype appeared a few times. The chain has TRBV7-2 and TRBJ2-7, with no clear D. Germline CDR1 SGHTA, CDR2 FQGNSA. V dropped 1 base and J dropped 0 bases, with 13 bases sitting between them. The length of the CDR3 is 16 residues. Here the CDR3 DNA reads TGTGCCAGCAGCTTAGGGCAGCTTAGGGACTCCTACGAGCAGTACTTC. This translates into CASSLGQLRDSYEQYF.

This sequence joins TRBV19 and TRBJ1-1; D uncertain. V was cut by 5 bases and J by 0 bases, with 13 bases left in between. The CDR3 covers 15 residues. CDR1 and CDR2 from the germline V gene are LNHDA and SQIVND (reference sequence). CDR3 nucleotide sequence: TGTGCCAGTAGTTTTCAAGCGTACATGAACACTGAAGCTTTCTTT. Residues: CASSFQAYMNTEAFF.

In its sample, this clonotype was seen a few times. V and J are TRBV15 and TRBJ1-2; TRBD1 matches 7 bases. V lost 6 bases and J lost 0; bases outside the gene matches: 7. The CDR3 covers 15 residues. Germline CDR1 and CDR2: LNHNV and YYDKDF (reference sequence). This CDR3 reads CATSKGTATNYGYTF. In nucleotides, the CDR3 is TGTGCCACCAGTAAAGGGACAGCTACTAACTATGGCTACACCTTC.

The chain couples TRBV7-2 to TRBJ1-4, with D uncertain. The V gene's germline CDR1 is SGHTA and CDR2 FQGNSA. This CDR3 region has 14 residues. V lost 1 base and J lost 3, with 6 bases in between. The CDR3 is CASSLVSPNEKLFF. The CDR3 DNA is TGTGCCAGCAGCTTAGTCAGCCCTAATGAAAAACTGTTTTTT.

This sequence joins TRBV20-1 and TRBJ2-3, with 9 bases fitting TRBD1. CDR3 size: 14 residues. The germline V gene has CDR1 DFQATT and CDR2 SNEGSKA (reference sequence). Written as DNA, the CDR3 is TGCAGCCTCCTAACGGGACAGGGTGTCGATACGCAGTATTTT. Amino acids: CSLLTGQGVDTQYF.

This clonotype has a handful of counts. The V call is TRBV5-1, the J call TRBJ2-3, with a weak D call TRBD2 (6 bases). CDR3 size: 16 residues. V dropped 4 bases and J dropped 0 bases, with 15 bases sitting between them. Germline values: CDR1 SGHRS, CDR2 YFSETQ. Written as DNA, the CDR3 is TGCGCCAGCAGCCCTAACGGGGGAGCCAGCACAGATACGCAGTATTTT. This sequence encodes CASSPNGGASTDTQYF.

This clonotype has just a few counts. The chain links TRBV20-1 to TRBJ2-5, with 10 bases aligning to TRBD1. Trimming took 0 bases from V and 2 from J; bases not matched to a gene: 3. CDR1 and CDR2 (germline): DFQATT, SNEGSKA (reference sequence). This CDR3 region has 15 residues. CDR3 loop: CSARDGTGEQETQYF. In DNA form, the CDR3 reads TGCAGTGCTAGAGATGGGACAGGGGAGCAAGAGACCCAGTACTTC.

V usage is TRBV4-1 and J usage is TRBJ1-5; D call uncertain. Trimming removed 1 base at V and 5 bases at J, with 3 bases between. CDR1 is MGHRA, CDR2 YSYEKL, per germline. CDR3 length: 12 amino acids. The CDR3 nucleotides read TGCGCCAGCAGCCAAGGAGATCAGCCCCAGCATTTT. It codes for CASSQGDQPQHF.

This clonotype came up many times. The genes are TRBV29-1 and TRBJ1-2; unclear D gene. CDR1 and CDR2 (germline): SQVTM, ANQGSEA. Trimming shortened V by 4 bases and J by 3 bases, and 6 bases separated the two germline ends. The CDR3 totals 11 residues. CDR3 DNA: TGCAGCGTTGGAACTGACTATGGCTACACCTTC. Its protein is CSVGTDYGYTF.

This clonotype was seen more than once but under ten times. The chain recombines TRBV7-9 with TRBJ2-1; maybe TRBD2 (6 bases). V was cut by 4 bases and J by 4 bases, with 23 bases left in between. CDR3 length: 18 residues. Germline V lookup: CDR1 SEHNR, CDR2 FQNEAQ (reference sequence). CDR3 coding DNA: TGTGCCAGCAGCTCTAATGGACTGCCGAGGGGAGGTTACAATGAGCAGTTCTTC. Its protein product is CASSSNGLPRGGYNEQFF.

This clonotype was recorded many times. The rearrangement links TRBV4-1 to TRBJ1-1; D remains ambiguous. This CDR3 spans 21 amino acids. V was clipped by 0 bases and J by 6 bases, with 32 bases between them. CDR1 is MGHRA and CDR2 is YSYEKL in the germline V gene. The CDR3 protein is CASSQDPLSARFAKRVAEAFF. In DNA, the CDR3 is TGCGCCAGCAGCCAAGATCCTTTGAGTGCCCGGTTCGCAAAACGAGTCGCTGAAGCTTTCTTT.

This clonotype was seen at least ten times. The V gene is TRBV7-2, the J gene TRBJ2-5; the D gene is possibly TRBD2 (5 bases). CDR3 size: 17 residues. The V end lost 1 base, the J end lost 5 bases, and 20 bases lay between the germline ends. The germline V gene has CDR1 SGHTA and CDR2 FQGNSA. This CDR3 reads CASSLEMERVGIETQYF. CDR3 DNA sequence: TGTGCCAGCAGCTTAGAAATGGAGAGGGTCGGTATTGAGACCCAGTACTTC.

The chain links TRBV4-1 to TRBJ2-7; D may be TRBD1 or TRBD2 (7 bases each). V was cut by 1 base and J by 7 bases, with 14 bases left in between. This CDR3 is 14 amino acids long. Per the germline V gene, CDR1 is MGHRA and CDR2 is YSYEKL. Here the CDR3 DNA reads TGCGCCAGCAGCCAAGGCAGGCAGGGGGGGGAGCAGTACTTC. It encodes CASSQGRQGGEQYF.

This chain links TRBV10-3 with TRBJ2-7; possibly TRBD1 for D (5 bases). Germline CDR1 is ENHRY and CDR2 is SYGVKD. The CDR3 is 14 amino acids. Trimming took 5 bases from V and 2 from J, leaving 13 bases between them. The CDR3 here is CAISRQFPPYEQYF. DNA for the CDR3: TGTGCCATCAGTCGACAGTTTCCGCCCTACGAGCAGTACTTC.

The V call is TRBV5-4, the J call TRBJ1-1; TRBD1 might be the D (5 bases). V was shortened by 5 bases and J by 2 bases, with 10 bases between the two germline ends. CDR3 length: 13 residues. The germline gives CDR1 SGHNT, CDR2 YYREEE (reference sequence). CDR3 amino acids: CASRTTVNTEAFF. The CDR3, as DNA: TGTGCCAGCAGAACGACAGTTAACACTGAAGCTTTCTTT.